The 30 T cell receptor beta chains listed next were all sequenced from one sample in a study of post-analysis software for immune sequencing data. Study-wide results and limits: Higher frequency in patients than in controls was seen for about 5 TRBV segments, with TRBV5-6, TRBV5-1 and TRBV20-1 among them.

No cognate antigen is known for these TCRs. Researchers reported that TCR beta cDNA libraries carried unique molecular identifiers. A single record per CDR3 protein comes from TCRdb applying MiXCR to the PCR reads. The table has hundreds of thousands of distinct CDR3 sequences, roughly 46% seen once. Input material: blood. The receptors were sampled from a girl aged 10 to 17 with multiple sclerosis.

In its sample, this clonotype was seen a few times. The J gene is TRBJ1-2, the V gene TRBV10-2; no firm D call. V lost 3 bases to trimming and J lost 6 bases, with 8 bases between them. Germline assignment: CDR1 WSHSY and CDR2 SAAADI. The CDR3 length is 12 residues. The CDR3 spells CASSEPGDGYTF. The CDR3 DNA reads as TGCGCCAGCAGTGAACCGGGAGATGGCTACACCTTC.

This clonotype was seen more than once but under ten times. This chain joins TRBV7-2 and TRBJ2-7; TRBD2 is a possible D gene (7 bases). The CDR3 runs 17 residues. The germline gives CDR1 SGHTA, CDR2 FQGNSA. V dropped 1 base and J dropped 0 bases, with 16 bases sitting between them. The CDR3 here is CASSLEGGWELSYEQYF. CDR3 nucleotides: TGTGCCAGCAGCTTAGAGGGGGGGTGGGAGCTCTCCTACGAGCAGTACTTC.

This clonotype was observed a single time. As DNA, the CDR3 is TGTGCCATGAGATCATCCTACAATGAGCAGTTCTTC. Protein sequence: CAMRSSYNEQFF. The chain joins TRBV2 to TRBJ2-1; D is undetermined. CDR3 size: 12 residues. Germline CDR1 SNHLY, CDR2 FYNNEI. Trimming removed 10 bases at V and 1 base at J, with 8 bases between.

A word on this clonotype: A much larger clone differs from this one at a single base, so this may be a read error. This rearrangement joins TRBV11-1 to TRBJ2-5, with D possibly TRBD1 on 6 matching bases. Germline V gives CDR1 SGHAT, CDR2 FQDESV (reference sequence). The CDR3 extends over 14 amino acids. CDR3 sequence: CASSLGTVQEPQYF. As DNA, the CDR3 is TGTGCCAGCAGCTTAGGGACAGTCCAAGAGCCCCAGTACTTC.

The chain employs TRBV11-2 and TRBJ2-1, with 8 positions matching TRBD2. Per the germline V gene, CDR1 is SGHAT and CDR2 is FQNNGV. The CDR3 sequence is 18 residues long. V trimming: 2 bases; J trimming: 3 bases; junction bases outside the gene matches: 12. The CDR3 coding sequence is TGTGCCAGCAGCTTAAGAAGATACGGGGGGGCGGGCTACAATGAGCAGTTCTTC. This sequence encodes CASSLRRYGGAGYNEQFF.

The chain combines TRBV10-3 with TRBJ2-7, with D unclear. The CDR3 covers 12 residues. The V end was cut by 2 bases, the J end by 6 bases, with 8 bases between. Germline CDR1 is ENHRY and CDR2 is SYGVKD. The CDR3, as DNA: TGTGCCATCAGTGAGACAGCAGGCGAGCAGTACTTC. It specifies CAISETAGEQYF.

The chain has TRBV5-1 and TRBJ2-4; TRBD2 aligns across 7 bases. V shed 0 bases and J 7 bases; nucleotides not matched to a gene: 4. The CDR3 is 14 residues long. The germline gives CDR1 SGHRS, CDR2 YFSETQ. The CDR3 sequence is CASSLAGGLNIQYF. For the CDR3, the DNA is TGCGCCAGCAGCTTGGCGGGGGGATTGAACATTCAGTACTTC.

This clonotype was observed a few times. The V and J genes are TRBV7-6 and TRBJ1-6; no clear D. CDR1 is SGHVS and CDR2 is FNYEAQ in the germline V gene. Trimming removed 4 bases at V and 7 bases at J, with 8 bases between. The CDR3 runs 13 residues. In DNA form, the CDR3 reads TGTGCCAGCAGCTCCGCGATCAATTCACCCCTCCACTTT. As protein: CASSSAINSPLHF.

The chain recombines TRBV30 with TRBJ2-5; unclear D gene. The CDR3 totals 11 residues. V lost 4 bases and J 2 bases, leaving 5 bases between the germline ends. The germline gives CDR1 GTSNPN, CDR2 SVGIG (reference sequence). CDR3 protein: CAWTGQETQYF. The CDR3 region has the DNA TGTGCCTGGACTGGTCAAGAGACCCAGTACTTC.

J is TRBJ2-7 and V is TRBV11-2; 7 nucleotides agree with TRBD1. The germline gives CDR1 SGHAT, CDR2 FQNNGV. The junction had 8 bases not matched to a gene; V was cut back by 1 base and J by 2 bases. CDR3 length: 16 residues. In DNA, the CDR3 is TGTGCCAGCAGCTTAGGAGGACAGGCCCTTGCCTACGAGCAGTACTTC. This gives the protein CASSLGGQALAYEQYF.

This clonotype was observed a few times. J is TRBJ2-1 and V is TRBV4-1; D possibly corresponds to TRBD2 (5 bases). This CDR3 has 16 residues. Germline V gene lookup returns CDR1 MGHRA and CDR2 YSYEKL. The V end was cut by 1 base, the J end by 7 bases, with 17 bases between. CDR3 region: CASSQGRRGPGNEQFF. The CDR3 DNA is TGCGCCAGCAGCCAAGGTAGGAGAGGGCCGGGAAATGAGCAGTTCTTC.

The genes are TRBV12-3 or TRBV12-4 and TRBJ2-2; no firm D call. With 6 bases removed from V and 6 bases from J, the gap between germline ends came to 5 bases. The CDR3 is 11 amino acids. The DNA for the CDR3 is TGTGCCAGCAGCTGGGCCGGGGAGCTGTTTTTT. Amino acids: CASSWAGELFF.

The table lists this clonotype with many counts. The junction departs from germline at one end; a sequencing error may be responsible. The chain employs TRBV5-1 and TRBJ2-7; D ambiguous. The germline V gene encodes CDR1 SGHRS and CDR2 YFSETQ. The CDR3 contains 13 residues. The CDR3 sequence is CASSLEVSYEQYF. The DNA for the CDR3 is TGTGCCAGCAGCTTAGAGGTCTCCTACGAGCAGTACTTC.

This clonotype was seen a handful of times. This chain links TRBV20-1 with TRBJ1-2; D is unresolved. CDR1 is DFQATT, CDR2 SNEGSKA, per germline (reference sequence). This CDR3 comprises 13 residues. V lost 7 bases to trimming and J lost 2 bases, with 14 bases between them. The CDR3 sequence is CSGGGDLNYGYTF. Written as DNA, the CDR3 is TGCAGTGGAGGAGGAGATTTAAACTATGGCTACACCTTC.

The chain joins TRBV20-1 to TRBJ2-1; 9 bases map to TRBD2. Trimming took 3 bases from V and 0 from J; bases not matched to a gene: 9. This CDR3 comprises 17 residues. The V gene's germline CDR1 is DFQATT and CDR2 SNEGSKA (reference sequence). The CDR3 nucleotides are TGCAGTGCTAGTAGGGGTAGCGGGGGCCGCTCCTACAATGAGCAGTTCTTC. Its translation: CSASRGSGGRSYNEQFF.

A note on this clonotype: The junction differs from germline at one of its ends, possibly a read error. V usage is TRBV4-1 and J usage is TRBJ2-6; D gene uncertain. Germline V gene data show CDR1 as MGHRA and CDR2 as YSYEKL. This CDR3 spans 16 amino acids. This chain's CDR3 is CAGSQVLAAGANVLTF. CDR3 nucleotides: TGCGCCGGCAGCCAAGTTTTGGCGGCAGGGGCCAACGTCCTGACTTTC.

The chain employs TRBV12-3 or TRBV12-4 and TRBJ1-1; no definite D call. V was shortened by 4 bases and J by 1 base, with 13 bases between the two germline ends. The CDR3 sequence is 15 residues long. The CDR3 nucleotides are TGTGCCAGCAGTTCCCAGAGGAAAGGGAACACTGAAGCTTTCTTT. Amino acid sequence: CASSSQRKGNTEAFF.

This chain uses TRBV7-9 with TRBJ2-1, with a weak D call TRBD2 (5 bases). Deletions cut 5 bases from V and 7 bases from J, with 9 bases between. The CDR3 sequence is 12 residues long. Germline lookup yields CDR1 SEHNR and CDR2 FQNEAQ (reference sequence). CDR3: CASSPERNEQFF. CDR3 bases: TGTGCCAGCAGCCCCGAGCGGAATGAGCAGTTCTTC.

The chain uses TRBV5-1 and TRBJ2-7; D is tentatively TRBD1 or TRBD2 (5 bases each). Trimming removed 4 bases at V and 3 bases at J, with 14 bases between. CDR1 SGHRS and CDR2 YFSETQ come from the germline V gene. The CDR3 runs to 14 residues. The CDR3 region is CASSTKEGSYEQYF. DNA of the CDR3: TGCGCCAGCAGCACCAAAGAGGGGAGCTACGAGCAGTACTTC.

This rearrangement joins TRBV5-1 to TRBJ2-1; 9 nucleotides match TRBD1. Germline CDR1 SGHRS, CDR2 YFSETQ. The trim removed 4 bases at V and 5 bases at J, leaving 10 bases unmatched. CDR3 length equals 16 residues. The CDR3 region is CASSPGGTGLNNEQFF. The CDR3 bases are TGCGCCAGCAGCCCCGGTGGGACAGGGTTAAACAATGAGCAGTTCTTC.

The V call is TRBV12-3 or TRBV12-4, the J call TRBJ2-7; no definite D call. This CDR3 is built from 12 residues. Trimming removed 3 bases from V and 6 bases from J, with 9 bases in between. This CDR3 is CASSLRRSEQYF. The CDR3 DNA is TGTGCCAGCAGTTTGAGACGGAGCGAGCAGTACTTC.

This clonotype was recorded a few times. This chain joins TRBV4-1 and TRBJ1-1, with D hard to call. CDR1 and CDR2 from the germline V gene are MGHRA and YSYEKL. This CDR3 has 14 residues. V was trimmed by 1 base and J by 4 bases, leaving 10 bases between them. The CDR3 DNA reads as TGCGCCAGCAGCCAAGCGTACCAGACCACTGAAGCTTTCTTT. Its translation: CASSQAYQTTEAFF.

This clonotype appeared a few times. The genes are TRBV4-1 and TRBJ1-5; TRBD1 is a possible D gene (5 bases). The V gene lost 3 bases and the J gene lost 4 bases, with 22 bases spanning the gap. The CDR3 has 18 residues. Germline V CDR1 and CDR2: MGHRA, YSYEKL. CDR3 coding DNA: TGCGCCAGCAGCCACCTCTACCGGGACTCCTGGTTTAATCAGCCCCAGCATTTT. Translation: CASSHLYRDSWFNQPQHF.

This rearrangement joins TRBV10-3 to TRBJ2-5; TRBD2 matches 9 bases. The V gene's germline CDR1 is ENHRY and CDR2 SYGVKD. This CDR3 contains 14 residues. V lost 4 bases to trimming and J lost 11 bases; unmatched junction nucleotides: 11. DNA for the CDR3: TGTGCCATCAGTGCCGGCGGGAGGGGTGCGACTCAGTACTTC. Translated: CAISAGGRGATQYF.

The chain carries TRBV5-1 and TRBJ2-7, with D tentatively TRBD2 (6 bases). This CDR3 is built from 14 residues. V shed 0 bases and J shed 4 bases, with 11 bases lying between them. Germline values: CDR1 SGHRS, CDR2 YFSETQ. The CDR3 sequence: CASSLVVGRYEQYF. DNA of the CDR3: TGCGCCAGCAGCTTGGTAGTAGGGAGGTACGAGCAGTACTTC.

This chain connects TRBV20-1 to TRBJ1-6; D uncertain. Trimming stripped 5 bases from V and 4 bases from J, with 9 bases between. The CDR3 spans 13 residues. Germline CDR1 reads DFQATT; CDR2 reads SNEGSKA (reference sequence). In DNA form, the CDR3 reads TGCAGTGCTGTGGAGAGGTATAATTCACCCCTCCACTTT. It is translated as CSAVERYNSPLHF.

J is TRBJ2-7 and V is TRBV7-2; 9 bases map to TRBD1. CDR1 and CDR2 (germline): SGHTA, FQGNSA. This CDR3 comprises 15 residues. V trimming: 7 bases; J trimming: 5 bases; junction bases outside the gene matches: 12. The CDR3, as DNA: TGTGCCAGCACCCCCCAGCTCGGACAGGGGAACGAGCAGTACTTC. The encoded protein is CASTPQLGQGNEQYF. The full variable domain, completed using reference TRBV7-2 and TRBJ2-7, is GAGVSQSPSNKVTEKGKDVELRCDPISGHTALYWYRQSLGQGLEFLIYFQGNSAPDKSGLPSDRFSAERTGGSVSTLTIQRTQQEDSAVYLCASTPQLGQGNEQYFGPGTRLTVT.

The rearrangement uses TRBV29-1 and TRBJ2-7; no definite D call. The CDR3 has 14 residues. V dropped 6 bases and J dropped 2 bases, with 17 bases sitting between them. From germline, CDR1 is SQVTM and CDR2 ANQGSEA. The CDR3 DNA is TGCAGCGTCGCTCCCTCCGCGACACCCTACGAGCAGTACTTC. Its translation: CSVAPSATPYEQYF.

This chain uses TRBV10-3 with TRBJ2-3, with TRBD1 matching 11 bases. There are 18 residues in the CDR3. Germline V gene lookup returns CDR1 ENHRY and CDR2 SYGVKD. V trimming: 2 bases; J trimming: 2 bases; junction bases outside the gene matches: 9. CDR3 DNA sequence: TGTGCCATCAGTGAGCCACCGGGACAGGGGGGGGCCACAGATACGCAGTATTTT. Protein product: CAISEPPGQGGATDTQYF.

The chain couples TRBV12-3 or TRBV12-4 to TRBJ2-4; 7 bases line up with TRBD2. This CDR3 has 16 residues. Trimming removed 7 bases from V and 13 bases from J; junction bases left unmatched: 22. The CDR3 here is CASTPLKGGKGNEQYF. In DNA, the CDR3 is TGTGCCAGCACTCCCCTAAAGGGAGGGAAGGGCAATGAGCAGTACTTC.